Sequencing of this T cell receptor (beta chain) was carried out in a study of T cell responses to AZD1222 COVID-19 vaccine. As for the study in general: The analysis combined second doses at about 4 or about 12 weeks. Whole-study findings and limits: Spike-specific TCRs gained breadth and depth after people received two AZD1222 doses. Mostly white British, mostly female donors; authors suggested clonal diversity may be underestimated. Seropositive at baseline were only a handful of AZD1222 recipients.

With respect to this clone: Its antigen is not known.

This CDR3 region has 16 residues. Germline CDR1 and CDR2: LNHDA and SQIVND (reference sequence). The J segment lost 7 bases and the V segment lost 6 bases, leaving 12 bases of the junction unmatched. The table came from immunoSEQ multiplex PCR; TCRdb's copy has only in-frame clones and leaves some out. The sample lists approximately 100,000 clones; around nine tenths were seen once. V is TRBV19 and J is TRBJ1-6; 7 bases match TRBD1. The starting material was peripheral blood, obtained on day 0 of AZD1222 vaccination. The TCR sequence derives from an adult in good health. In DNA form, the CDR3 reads TGTGCCAGTAGCACATCACCGGGACAGAGGAATTCACCCCTCCACTTT. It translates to CASSTSPGQRNSPLHF.